The clone carrying this T cell receptor (beta chain) has just one count. One end of the junction varies from germline; a read error may be responsible. The data stem from a study of T cell clones after liver transplantation. Study-level information: A pre-transplant mixed lymphocyte reaction with TCRbeta sequencing defined graft-donor-reactive clones followed in post-transplant blood.

The length of the CDR3 is 12 residues. Germline loops: CDR1 SGHKS, CDR2 YYEKEE (reference sequence). Method: immunoSEQ multiplex PCR; TCRdb's copy keeps in-frame clones and lacks some. The table includes roughly 18,000 clones, around 91% detected once. The clonotype originates from a human patient who received a liver transplant. Some T cells may be provided by the graft donor. Sequenced material: CD8+ T cells from blood, taken approximately 3.5 years after liver transplant. The genes are TRBV5-5 and TRBJ2-4; D assignment may be TRBD1 or TRBD2 (5 bases each). CDR3 nucleotide sequence: TGTGCCAGCAGCCGGGTGGGGGTTGCTCTACACTTC. Amino acid sequence: CASSRVGVALHF. The whole variable domain, remainder taken from reference TRBV5-5 and TRBJ2-4, is DAGVTQSPTHLIKTRGQQVTLRCSPISGHKSVSWYQQVLGQGPQFIFQYYEKEERGRGNFPDRFSARQFPNYSSELNVNALLLGDSALYLCASSRVGVALHFGAGTRLSVL.